The 10 T cell receptor beta chains below were found in one sample sequenced in a study of blood T cell repertoires in COVID-19. Profiled with immunoSEQ multiplex PCR; TCRdb holds only in-frame clones, not every one. Here the sample spans more than 85,000 clones, approximately 91% being singletons. The source material was peripheral blood. The receptors were sampled from a man in his sixties with acute or convalescent COVID-19.

This chain connects TRBV3-1 (or the pseudogene TRBV3-2) to TRBJ1-3; possible D gene TRBD1, 6 bases. CDR3 length: 15 amino acids. V was cut by 2 bases and J by 7 bases, with 15 bases left in between. The germline CDR1 and CDR2 sequences are LGHDT and YNNKEL (reference sequence). The CDR3 loop reads CASSQQGISGNTIYF. The CDR3 nucleotides are TGTGCCAGCAGCCAACAGGGGATCTCGGGGAACACCATATATTTT.

Points on this clone: The junction does not match germline at one end; this may be a read error. The chain joins TRBV27 to TRBJ1-1; D might be TRBD1 (6 bases). Germline-derived CDR1 and CDR2 are MNHEY and SMNVEV (reference sequence). The CDR3 sequence is 17 residues long. CDR3 in DNA: TGTGCCAGCAGGTTATTGGCCAGACAGGTTTTGAACACTGAAGCTTTCTTT. The encoded protein is CASRLLARQVLNTEAFF.

The V gene is TRBV7-8, the J gene TRBJ2-6, with D perhaps matching TRBD1 (6 bases). Germline assignment: CDR1 SGHVS and CDR2 FQNEAQ. Trimming took 5 bases from V and 0 from J, leaving 11 bases between them. The CDR3 covers 16 residues. The CDR3 nucleotides read TGTGCCAGCAGCCAGGGACACATCTCTGGGGCCAACGTCCTGACTTTC. Its protein is CASSQGHISGANVLTF.

The chain recombines TRBV27 with TRBJ1-2; 9 bases map to TRBD1. Unmatched junction bases numbered 13, after V lost 7 bases and J lost 4 bases. The germline V gene has CDR1 MNHEY and CDR2 SMNVEV (reference sequence). This CDR3 is 16 amino acids long. This chain's CDR3 is CASKGTGFPLSYGYTF. As DNA, the CDR3 is TGTGCCAGCAAGGGGACAGGGTTCCCCCTTAGCTATGGCTACACCTTC.

The chain is built from TRBV19 and TRBJ1-4, with unresolved D. CDR3 length equals 15 residues. The germline gives CDR1 LNHDA, CDR2 SQIVND (reference sequence). Trimming removed 7 bases at V and 0 bases at J, with 12 bases between. The DNA for the CDR3 is TGTGCCAGTACCCCTTCGGGAGCAACTAATGAAAAACTGTTTTTT. This gives the protein CASTPSGATNEKLFF. The full variable domain, with the rest looked up from reference TRBV19 and TRBJ1-4, is DGGITQSPKYLFRKEGQNVTLSCEQNLNHDAMYWYRQDPGQGLRLIYYSQIVNDFQKGDIAEGYSVSREKKESFPLTVTSAQKNPTAFYLCASTPSGATNEKLFFGSGTQLSVL.

The CDR3 sequence: CASSAGDTSSYNSPLHF. For the CDR3, the DNA is TGTGCCAGCAGCGCAGGGGATACTAGCTCCTATAATTCACCCCTCCACTTT. The genes are TRBV9 and TRBJ1-6, with D maybe TRBD1 (6 bases). Germline-derived CDR1 and CDR2 are SGDLS and YYNGEE. Deletions cut 3 bases from V and 0 bases from J, with 13 bases between. CDR3 size: 17 residues.

The CDR3 nucleotides read TGTGCCAGCAGCTTGGATGCGGGTCGGAGCTCCTACAATGAGCAGTTCTTC. Encoded protein: CASSLDAGRSSYNEQFF. The gene calls are TRBV5-4 and TRBJ2-1, with a possible D match to TRBD2 (5 bases). The CDR3 runs 17 residues. In germline, CDR1 is SGHNT, CDR2 YYREEE (reference sequence). V lost 0 bases and J lost 0, with 13 bases in between.

The rearrangement uses TRBV21-1 and TRBJ2-1; TRBD1, the D gene given by the table, was not confirmed from the DNA. TRBV21-1 is a pseudogene locus. CDR3 length: 16 amino acids. CDR3 sequence (DNA): TGTGCCAGCAGCAAAGGTGGGGACAGGGAGTACAATGAGCAGTTCTTC. Amino acids: CASSKGGDREYNEQFF.

The rearrangement links TRBV2 to TRBJ1-5, with 10 bases matching TRBD1. The CDR3 is 14 amino acids. V lost 6 bases and J lost 7; bases outside the gene matches: 6. The germline V gene has CDR1 SNHLY and CDR2 FYNNEI. CDR3 residues: CASRTGGAEQPQHF. The CDR3 nucleotides are TGTGCCAGCAGGACAGGGGGCGCGGAGCAGCCCCAGCATTTT. Full variable domain (missing parts from reference TRBV2 and TRBJ1-5): EPEVTQTPSHQVTQMGQEVILRCVPISNHLYFYWYRQILGQKVEFLVSFYNNEISEKSEIFDDQFSVERPDGSNFTLKIRSTKLEDSAMYFCASRTGGAEQPQHFGDGTRLSIL.

The V and J genes are TRBV2 and TRBJ2-2, with D tentatively TRBD1 (5 bases). Trimming removed 8 bases at V and 4 bases at J, with 11 bases between. This CDR3 region has 13 residues. CDR1 is SNHLY and CDR2 is FYNNEI in the germline V gene. The CDR3 loop reads CASGPQGTGELFF. The CDR3 nucleotides read TGTGCCAGCGGACCTCAGGGCACCGGGGAGCTGTTTTTT. Based on the CDR3 plus reference TRBV2 and TRBJ2-2, the full variable domain is EPEVTQTPSHQVTQMGQEVILRCVPISNHLYFYWYRQILGQKVEFLVSFYNNEISEKSEIFDDQFSVERPDGSNFTLKIRSTKLEDSAMYFCASGPQGTGELFFGEGSRLTVL.